The 10 T cell receptor beta chains below come from one sample, sequenced in a study of CD8 T cells in ankylosing spondylitis. TCRdb ran MiXCR on the 5' RACE reads and lists one entry per CDR3 protein. The top ten hold around 14% of the sample, which has about 350,000 distinct CDR3 sequences, about 20% seen once. The sequenced material came from blood, either unsorted or a sorted T cell fraction (not recorded which). The origin of the receptors is a male donor with ankylosing spondylitis or in good health (not recorded which).

This clonotype was detected a few times. The chain recombines TRBV2 with TRBJ2-1; 12 bases align to TRBD2. V trimming: 5 bases; J trimming: 7 bases; junction bases outside the gene matches: 3. This CDR3 has 14 amino acids. CDR1 is SNHLY and CDR2 is FYNNEI in the germline V gene. CDR3 residues: CASSLAGGQNEQFF. The CDR3 bases are TGTGCCAGCAGTCTAGCGGGGGGGCAGAATGAGCAGTTCTTC.

V usage is TRBV20-1 and J usage is TRBJ1-2, with 7 positions matching TRBD1. J lost 3 bases, V lost 6 bases, and 4 bases had no gene match. The CDR3 consists of 12 residues. CDR1 DFQATT and CDR2 SNEGSKA come from the germline V gene (reference sequence). The CDR3 DNA reads as TGCAGTGCCCCAGACAGGGACTATGGCTACACCTTC. This translates into CSAPDRDYGYTF.

The chain recombines TRBV6-5 with TRBJ2-1; 8 bases fit TRBD2. Germline V CDR1 and CDR2: MNHEY, SVGAGI. The V and J ends lost 0 bases and 2 bases, in that order; junction bases with no gene match: 9. The CDR3 extends over 18 amino acids. CDR3 DNA: TGTGCCAGCAGTTACTCGGGCGGGGGGATGTCTCCCTACAATGAGCAGTTCTTC. It specifies CASSYSGGGMSPYNEQFF.

The CDR3 sequence is CASSLDTAVVNTEAFF. The CDR3 DNA reads TGTGCCAGCAGCCTCGACACTGCGGTTGTGAACACTGAAGCTTTCTTT. V gene TRBV6-2 or TRBV6-3 combines with J gene TRBJ1-1; no clear D. Trimming cost V 6 bases and J 0 bases, with 17 bases left between them. Germline CDR1 and CDR2: MNHEY and SVGEGT. CDR3 length: 16 residues.

This clonotype is medium-sized within its sample. The chain links TRBV29-1 to TRBJ2-7; D gene unclear. Trimming removed 3 bases from V and 3 bases from J, with 15 bases in between. The CDR3 has 14 residues. Germline V gene sequence: CDR1 SQVTM, CDR2 ANQGSEA. The CDR3 loop reads CSVEGREEDYEQYF. DNA for the CDR3: TGCAGCGTTGAGGGAAGGGAAGAGGACTACGAGCAGTACTTC.

The chain recombines TRBV7-2 with TRBJ2-7; 7 positions agree with TRBD1. The V gene's germline CDR1 is SGHTA and CDR2 FQGNSA. The CDR3 spans 17 residues. Trimming at V came to 1 base and at J to 6 bases, leaving 15 bases not matched to a gene. CDR3 sequence reads: CASSLGFPGQVSSEQYF. DNA of the CDR3: TGTGCCAGCAGCTTAGGGTTCCCTGGACAGGTTTCCAGCGAGCAGTACTTC. Full variable domain (remainder filled in from reference TRBV7-2 and TRBJ2-7): GAGVSQSPSNKVTEKGKDVELRCDPISGHTALYWYRQSLGQGLEFLIYFQGNSAPDKSGLPSDRFSAERTGGSVSTLTIQRTQQEDSAVYLCASSLGFPGQVSSEQYFGPGTRLTVT.

Only a few counts were recorded for this clonotype. CDR3 sequence (DNA): TGTGCCAGCAGTTACTCAGGGGCTGGATCCGGGGAGCTGTTTTTT. Translating gives CASSYSGAGSGELFF. This chain connects TRBV6-2 or TRBV6-3 to TRBJ2-2, with D perhaps matching TRBD1 (5 bases). In germline, CDR1 is MNHEY, CDR2 SVGEGT. There are 15 residues in the CDR3. Trimming stripped 0 bases from V and 6 bases from J, with 11 bases between.

This clonotype was recorded a few times. V gene TRBV12-3 or TRBV12-4 combines with J gene TRBJ2-7, with 9 bases matching TRBD1. J was trimmed by 5 bases and V by 5 bases; bases with no gene match: 7. CDR3 length equals 14 residues. The CDR3 region is CASSLQGALDEQYF. The CDR3 DNA is TGTGCCAGCAGTCTACAGGGGGCTCTCGACGAGCAGTACTTC.

The chain combines TRBV12-3 or TRBV12-4 with TRBJ2-1; 10 nucleotides match TRBD1. Losses at the gene ends were 3 bases for V and 4 bases for J; bases not matched to a gene: 3. The CDR3 extends over 15 amino acids. CDR3 sequence (DNA): TGTGCCAGCAGTTTGGGACAGGGGTTTTACAATGAGCAGTTCTTC. Translation: CASSLGQGFYNEQFF.

This clonotype has only a few counts. The rearrangement uses TRBV9 and TRBJ1-5, with 7 bases lining up with TRBD1. V trimming: 0 bases; J trimming: 2 bases; junction bases outside the gene matches: 2. Germline V lookup: CDR1 SGDLS, CDR2 YYNGEE. The CDR3 totals 15 residues. In DNA form, the CDR3 reads TGTGCCAGCAGCGTAGAGGGGGCCGGCAATCAGCCCCAGCATTTT. Its protein product is CASSVEGAGNQPQHF.